These 11 T cell receptor beta chains originate from one sample sequenced in a study of CD8 T cells in ankylosing spondylitis (dated by TCRdb to 2016 to 2017). Receptor amplification or capture employed 5' RACE. Sequencing was performed on an Illumina HiSeq 2500. TCRdb passed the public sequencing reads through fastp at Q25 and MiXCR, retaining productive beta sequences. Rows merge per CDR3 protein into single entries with the most common DNA and genes. The sample includes 350,000 or so distinct CDR3 sequences, with more than 9% observed a single time. The ten top clones hold more than 7% of the sample. Sequencing input: blood, either unsorted or a sorted T cell fraction (not recorded which). The receptor source for this set is a female donor with ankylosing spondylitis or in good health (not recorded which).

This clonotype showed up many times. The chain recombines TRBV7-2 with TRBJ1-5; D not certain. The CDR3 runs 14 residues. Germline-derived CDR1 and CDR2 are SGHTA and FQGNSA. Trimming cost V 4 bases and J 0 bases, with 7 bases left between them. In nucleotides, the CDR3 is TGTGCCAGCAGCTCCGATTATAGCAATCAGCCCCAGCATTTT. Translating it yields CASSSDYSNQPQHF.

This clonotype was counted ten times or more. V and J are TRBV10-3 and TRBJ2-7; perhaps TRBD2 as D (6 bases). The V end lost 9 bases, the J end lost 0 bases, and 9 bases lay between the germline ends. This CDR3 comprises 12 residues. The germline gives CDR1 ENHRY, CDR2 SYGVKD. The CDR3 DNA reads as TGTGCCATGGGGGACTTCTCCTACGAGCAGTACTTC. Translating it yields CAMGDFSYEQYF.

With regard to this clonotype: This may arise from a read error, as a much more abundant clone is one base away. V and J are TRBV20-1 and TRBJ1-1, with D perhaps matching TRBD1 (5 bases). Looked up from germline, CDR1 is DFQATT and CDR2 is SNEGSKA (reference sequence). This CDR3 spans 14 amino acids. CDR3 in amino acids: CSGLGGVVGTAAFF. The DNA for the CDR3 is TGCAGTGGTCTGGGGGGGGTGGTAGGCACTGCAGCTTTCTTT.

In its sample, this clonotype was seen many times. An end of the junction differs from the germline gene, which may be a read error. J is TRBJ2-3 and V is TRBV7-9; no clear D. This CDR3 has 13 amino acids. Germline CDR1 and CDR2: SEHNR and FQNEAQ (reference sequence). CDR3 bases: TGTGCCAGTTCGCGGCCCAGCAAAGATACGCAGTATTTT. Its protein is CASSRPSKDTQYF.

This clonotype was detected ten times or more. This chain links TRBV6-1 with TRBJ1-1; the D gene is possibly TRBD1 (6 bases). Germline V gives CDR1 MNHNS, CDR2 SASEGT. The V gene lost 4 bases and the J gene lost 0 bases, with 6 bases spanning the gap. This CDR3 region has 13 residues. CDR3 protein: CASSAGVNTEAFF. The CDR3 nucleotides read TGTGCCAGCAGTGCAGGGGTGAACACTGAAGCTTTCTTT.

This clonotype was recorded many times. The genes are TRBV28 and TRBJ1-1; D is uncertain. Germline assignment: CDR1 MDHEN and CDR2 SYDVKM. The CDR3 covers 10 residues. Trimming removed 8 bases at V and 7 bases at J, with 8 bases between. The CDR3 DNA reads TGTGCCAGCGGGCGACGTGAAGCTTTCTTT. Protein: CASGRREAFF.

There are many counts of this clonotype. The chain carries TRBV11-2 and TRBJ2-1; D call uncertain. Germline values: CDR1 SGHAT, CDR2 FQNNGV. The V end lost 0 bases, the J end lost 8 bases, and 17 bases lay between the germline ends. The length of the CDR3 is 16 residues. The CDR3 is CASSLDGPPLSYEQFF. DNA of the CDR3: TGTGCCAGCAGCTTAGATGGTCCCCCCCTTTCCTATGAGCAGTTCTTC.

This clonotype was seen a handful of times. The V and J genes are TRBV30 and TRBJ1-6; D remains unclear. The CDR3 loop spans 13 amino acids. V gave up 2 bases and J gave up 10 bases, with 12 bases separating them. Germline V gene sequence: CDR1 GTSNPN, CDR2 SVGIG (reference sequence). CDR3 sequence: CAWSKSGDSPLHF. CDR3 DNA: TGTGCCTGGAGTAAGTCGGGCGACTCACCCCTCCACTTT.

This clonotype was seen more than once but under ten times. The chain recombines TRBV4-2 with TRBJ2-7; D gene ambiguous. Deletions cut 0 bases from V and 6 bases from J, with 18 bases between. The CDR3 contains 16 residues. The germline V gene encodes CDR1 LGHNA and CDR2 YNFKEQ. CDR3 amino acids: CASSQEGLSRSGEQYF. The CDR3 coding sequence is TGTGCCAGCAGCCAAGAAGGTCTGAGTAGATCCGGCGAGCAGTACTTC.

V is TRBV20-1 and J is TRBJ2-1; TRBD2 matches 7 bases. The ends lost 0 bases at V and 0 bases at J; junction bases unmatched: 8. The germline V gene encodes CDR1 DFQATT and CDR2 SNEGSKA (reference sequence). This CDR3 is built from 17 residues. The CDR3 is CSAREVTGRSSYNEQFF. The CDR3 nucleotides read TGCAGTGCTAGAGAAGTTACCGGGAGGTCCTCCTACAATGAGCAGTTCTTC.

The CDR3 loop reads CASSTGLAGVHTGELFF. The DNA for the CDR3 is TGTGCCAGCAGCACAGGACTAGCGGGAGTTCACACCGGGGAGCTGTTTTTT. The chain is built from TRBV7-6 and TRBJ2-2; the match to TRBD2 covers 13 bases. The CDR3 sequence is 17 residues long. Per the germline V gene, CDR1 is SGHVS and CDR2 is FNYEAQ. The V and J ends lost 5 bases and 3 bases, in that order; junction bases with no gene match: 6.